Below are 10 T cell receptor beta chains sequenced from a single sample in a study of T cell changes during pregnancy in multiple sclerosis. Libraries were prepared by immunoSEQ multiplex PCR; TCRdb keeps only in-frame clonotypes and omits some of them. The sample consists of 40,000 to 55,000 clones, almost 95% of them appearing once. Material: CD4+ T cells from peripheral blood mononuclear cells, obtained in the third trimester of pregnancy. Source of these receptors: a female donor with multiple sclerosis, enrolled in a pregnancy study.

This clone was picked up one time. The chain joins TRBV7-2 to TRBJ2-5; D is possibly TRBD2 (5 bases). The CDR3 runs 15 residues. CDR1 and CDR2 from the germline V gene are SGHTA and FQGNSA. The V end was cut by 5 bases, the J end by 4 bases, with 17 bases between. CDR3 sequence (DNA): TGTGCCAGCAGCAGACGCGGAGGAGGCCCAGAGACCCAGTACTTC. The encoded protein is CASSRRGGGPETQYF.

The chain employs TRBV4-3 and TRBJ1-2, with D tentatively TRBD1 (5 bases). V was cut by 4 bases and J by 4 bases, with 13 bases left in between. The CDR3 covers 14 residues. The germline gives CDR1 LGHNA, CDR2 YSLEER. The CDR3 reads CASSRAGGSYGYTF. CDR3 nucleotide sequence: TGCGCCAGCAGCCGGGCGGGGGGAAGCTATGGCTACACCTTC.

The V gene is TRBV5-4, the J gene TRBJ2-3; 8 positions agree with TRBD2. Unmatched junction bases numbered 6, after V lost 1 base and J lost 8 bases. The CDR3 runs 14 residues. From germline, CDR1 is SGHNT and CDR2 YYREEE (reference sequence). CDR3 residues: CASSLSTSDFTQYF. In DNA form, the CDR3 reads TGTGCCAGCAGCTTGTCGACTAGCGATTTTACGCAGTATTTT.

The chain has TRBV6-5 and TRBJ1-4; D not certain. The V and J ends lost 6 bases and 5 bases respectively, with 13 bases between them. The germline V gene has CDR1 MNHEY and CDR2 SVGAGI. The CDR3 is 14 amino acids. Here the CDR3 reads CASSSGEINEKLFF. The CDR3 DNA sequence: TGTGCCAGCAGCTCCGGGGAGATAAATGAAAAACTGTTTTTT.

This chain joins TRBV6-5 and TRBJ1-3, with 7 bases fitting TRBD1. This CDR3 spans 14 amino acids. Germline V gives CDR1 MNHEY, CDR2 SVGAGI. V lost 2 bases to trimming and J lost 2 bases; unmatched junction nucleotides: 0. CDR3 region: CASSYGTAGNTIYF. As DNA, the CDR3 is TGTGCCAGCAGTTACGGGACAGCTGGAAACACCATATATTTT.

The chain uses TRBV2 and TRBJ1-2; TRBD1 aligns across 7 bases. V was pared by 6 bases and J by 7 bases, with 20 bases of the junction left unmatched. The CDR3 extends over 17 amino acids. Germline values: CDR1 SNHLY, CDR2 FYNNEI. CDR3: CASSPSGTEGGYVGYTF. CDR3 DNA sequence: TGTGCCAGCAGCCCCTCCGGGACAGAGGGGGGCTACGTTGGCTACACCTTC.

This clone showed up just once. The chain couples TRBV5-1 to TRBJ2-1, with 11 nucleotides matching TRBD2. This CDR3 region has 15 residues. The junction had 10 bases not matched to a gene; V was cut back by 5 bases and J by 9 bases. CDR1 and CDR2 (germline): SGHRS, YFSETQ. This CDR3 reads CASRSLAGERGEQFF. CDR3 coding DNA: TGCGCCAGCAGGTCACTAGCGGGGGAGCGAGGTGAGCAGTTCTTC.

The chain links TRBV13 to TRBJ2-1; 13 nucleotides line up with TRBD2. Germline assignment: CDR1 PRHDT and CDR2 FYEKMQ (reference sequence). V was pared by 5 bases and J by 8 bases, with 6 bases of the junction left unmatched. This CDR3 region has 15 residues. The CDR3 loop reads CASSPGTSGAYEQFF. As DNA, the CDR3 is TGTGCCAGCAGCCCGGGGACTAGCGGGGCCTATGAGCAGTTCTTC.

This clone appeared a single time. The CDR3 DNA sequence: TGTGCCAGCAGTGCGGCGGGGAACACCGGGGAGCTGTTTTTT. Residues: CASSAAGNTGELFF. The genes are TRBV25-1 and TRBJ2-2; weak D call: TRBD2 (5 bases). CDR3 length equals 14 residues. Trimming took off 4 bases at V and 1 base at J, with 7 bases between the two ends. Germline V CDR1 and CDR2: MGHDK, SYGVNS.

The chain has TRBV7-3 and TRBJ1-1, with a possible D match to TRBD1 (5 bases). Germline V CDR1 and CDR2: SGHTA, FQGTGA. The CDR3 runs 14 residues. The V end was cut by 2 bases, the J end by 2 bases, with 9 bases between. Here the CDR3 reads CASSLLGLNTEAFF. The DNA of the CDR3 is TGTGCCAGCAGCTTATTGGGGCTAAACACTGAAGCTTTCTTT.